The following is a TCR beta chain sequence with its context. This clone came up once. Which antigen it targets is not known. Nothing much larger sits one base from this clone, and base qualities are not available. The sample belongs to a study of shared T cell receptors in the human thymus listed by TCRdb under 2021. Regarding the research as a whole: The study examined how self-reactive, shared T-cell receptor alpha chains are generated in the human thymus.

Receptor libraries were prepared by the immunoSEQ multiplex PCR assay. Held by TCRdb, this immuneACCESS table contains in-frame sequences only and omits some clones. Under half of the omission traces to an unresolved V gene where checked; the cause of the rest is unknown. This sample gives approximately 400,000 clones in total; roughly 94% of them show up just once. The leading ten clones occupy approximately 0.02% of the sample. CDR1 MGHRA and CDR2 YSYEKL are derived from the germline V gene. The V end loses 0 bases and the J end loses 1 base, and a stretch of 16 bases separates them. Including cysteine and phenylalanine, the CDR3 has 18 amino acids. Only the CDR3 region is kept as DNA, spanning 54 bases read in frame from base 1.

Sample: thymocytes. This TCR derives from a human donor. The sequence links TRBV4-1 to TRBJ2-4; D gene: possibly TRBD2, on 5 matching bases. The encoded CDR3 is CASSQDLAATGAKNIQYF. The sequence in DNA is TGCGCCAGCAGCCAAGATCTCGCCGCGACGGGGGCCAAAAACATTCAGTACTTC.